This is a list of T cell receptor beta chains from one sample in a study of cytomegalovirus exposure and HLA in healthy donors. Only in-frame clones appear in the TCRdb table, and some are missing; sequencing was by immunoSEQ multiplex PCR. This sample has approximately 220,000 clones, with about three quarters found just once. What was sequenced was PBMCs. These receptors originate from a male donor in good health and CMV-seronegative. Each CDR3 is given without its conserved first and last residue. Each record gives: CDR3 length, D gene, V gene, J gene, CDR3 protein. The D gene is left open where the match is weak.

cdr3_length: 12
d_call: TRBD2
v_call: TRBV30
j_call: TRBJ2-5
cdr3_aa: AWNHGTNQETQY

cdr3_length: 12
d_call: NA
v_call: TRBV5-1
j_call: TRBJ2-5
cdr3_aa: ASSMLGAEETQY

cdr3_length: 11
d_call: NA
v_call: TRBV30
j_call: TRBJ1-4
cdr3_aa: AWMVGDLEKLF

cdr3_length: 13
d_call: NA
v_call: TRBV27
j_call: TRBJ2-3
cdr3_aa: ASRGWGGGTDTQY

cdr3_length: 10
d_call: TRBD1
v_call: TRBV9
j_call: TRBJ1-2
cdr3_aa: ASSRDRGGYT

cdr3_length: 15
d_call: TRBD1
v_call: TRBV28
j_call: TRBJ1-2
cdr3_aa: ASSLGGTGGERGGYT

cdr3_length: 15
d_call: TRBD2
v_call: TRBV4-3
j_call: TRBJ2-3
cdr3_aa: ASSQDPAGTSTDTQY

cdr3_length: 11
d_call: NA
v_call: TRBV19
j_call: TRBJ1-4
cdr3_aa: ASKRAGNEKLF

cdr3_length: 16
d_call: TRBD2
v_call: TRBV7-2
j_call: TRBJ2-7
cdr3_aa: ASSHTGTSGSNLYEQY

cdr3_length: 14
d_call: NA
v_call: TRBV7-2
j_call: TRBJ2-7
cdr3_aa: ASSLGGVAASYEQY

cdr3_length: 10
d_call: TRBD1
v_call: TRBV7-3
j_call: TRBJ2-7
cdr3_aa: ASSFGQGGQY

cdr3_length: 13
d_call: TRBD1
v_call: TRBV6-5
j_call: TRBJ2-7
cdr3_aa: ASSYSSQGAGEQY

cdr3_length: 12
d_call: TRBD1
v_call: TRBV7-8
j_call: TRBJ1-2
cdr3_aa: ASSLARPTGGYT

cdr3_length: 13
d_call: NA
v_call: TRBV19
j_call: TRBJ2-3
cdr3_aa: ASSISGAARDTQY

cdr3_length: 12
d_call: NA
v_call: TRBV15
j_call: TRBJ1-4
cdr3_aa: ATSKRQGGEKLF

cdr3_length: 12
d_call: TRBD1
v_call: TRBV29-1
j_call: NA
cdr3_aa: SVSGTGGSYEQY

cdr3_length: 10
d_call: NA
v_call: TRBV6-1
j_call: TRBJ2-7
cdr3_aa: ASSEHSYEQY

cdr3_length: 19
d_call: TRBD2
v_call: TRBV4-1
j_call: TRBJ2-3
cdr3_aa: ASSHSTLSALLVAGRDTQY

cdr3_length: 14
d_call: NA
v_call: TRBV5-1
j_call: TRBJ2-5
cdr3_aa: ASSLGPGMYQETQY

cdr3_length: 11
d_call: TRBD1
v_call: TRBV7-2
j_call: TRBJ1-5
cdr3_aa: ASSSQQGVPQH

cdr3_length: 12
d_call: NA
v_call: TRBV7-2
j_call: TRBJ2-2
cdr3_aa: ASSLRGGTGELF

cdr3_length: 14
d_call: NA
v_call: TRBV28
j_call: TRBJ1-6
cdr3_aa: ASSPSGVLYNSPLH

cdr3_length: 14
d_call: TRBD1
v_call: TRBV9
j_call: TRBJ1-6
cdr3_aa: ASSADTGTGNSPLH

cdr3_length: 14
d_call: NA
v_call: TRBV19
j_call: TRBJ1-1
cdr3_aa: ASRPPSPQGNTEAF